This T cell receptor (beta chain) was identified during a study of response to subunit inactivated influenza vaccine. Study conclusions and caveats: After each seasonal influenza vaccination, few new T cells are recruited, the authors suggested.

TCRdb used MiXCR to reprocess the RT-PCR reads, holding one entry per CDR3 protein. This sample carries a few hundred thousand distinct CDR3 sequences, 10% to 11% of them seen once, and the ten largest clones take approximately 12%. This clonotype has at least ten counts. The antigen is unknown. Per germline, CDR1 SGHTA and CDR2 FQGNSA. CDR3 length: 15 residues. With V trimmed by 5 bases and J by 1 base, 6 bases remained unmatched. The V gene is TRBV7-2, the J gene TRBJ2-5; 8 bases fit TRBD1. The TCR sequence derives from a man between 50 and 59 years old who received an inactivated influenza vaccine. The starting material was PBMCs from blood, obtained more than 35 days after vaccination. DNA of the CDR3: TGTGCCAGCAGCGCTCAGACAGGGGTCCAAGAGACCCAGTACTTC. It encodes CASSAQTGVQETQYF.